The TCR beta chain under discussion was sequenced for a study of T-cell reconstitution after alpha-beta-depleted transplantation in children. Preparing the TCRbeta library involved the use of unique molecular identifiers. From the PCR reads, TCRdb called clonotypes with MiXCR, one entry per CDR3 protein. This sample has 500,000 to 600,000 distinct CDR3 sequences, with 20% to 30% found just once. This clonotype has just a few counts. Its antigen is as yet unknown. CDR3 size: 15 residues. The V gene lost 4 bases and the J gene lost 2 bases, with 12 bases spanning the gap. Overall study findings and caveats: Fresh T-cell production supplied most of the T-cell counts and diversity seen one year after transplant.

The receptor comes from a boy younger than two with Wiskott-Aldrich syndrome, due to receive a stem cell transplant. The sample in question was PBMCs, obtained before TCRalphabeta/CD19-depleted stem cell transplant. The chain has TRBV12-3 or TRBV12-4 and TRBJ1-5; TRBD1 is a possible D gene (6 bases). This chain's CDR3 is CASSWSGTRNQPQHF. The DNA of the CDR3 is TGTGCCAGCAGTTGGTCCGGGACACGCAATCAGCCCCAGCATTTT.